The sequence of this TCR beta chain was determined in a study of CD8+ T cells in alopecia areata. Points from the study as a whole: Throughout tofacitinib, many expanded lesional clones continued to persist in scalp and blood.

Once RNA had been extracted, it was reverse transcribed into cDNA to act as the sequencing template. Method: immunoSEQ multiplex PCR; TCRdb's copy keeps in-frame clones and lacks some. The sample lists 150,000 to 200,000 clones; less than 70% were seen once. The CDR3 has 18 residues. Germline CDR1 and CDR2: SGHRS and YFSETQ. V lost 4 bases to trimming and J lost 2 bases; unmatched junction nucleotides: 18. Comment on this clone: Its antigen is undetermined.

Treatment reported: oral pan-JAK inhibitor, 5-10 mg twice daily. The V and J genes are TRBV5-1 and TRBJ2-7; 7 bases are shared with TRBD1. The sample consisted of CD4+ T cells sorted from blood, taken at week 24, from a patient treated with tofacitinib. The source is a human donor with alopecia areata. The CDR3 DNA reads TGCGCCAGCAGCCTACAACCATTCACGGGACAGCAACCCTACGAGCAGTACTTC. It codes for CASSLQPFTGQQPYEQYF. Drawing the rest from reference TRBV5-1 and TRBJ2-7, the complete variable domain is KAGVTQTPRYLIKTRGQQVTLSCSPISGHRSVSWYQQTPGQGLQFLFEYFSETQRNKGNFPGRFSGRQFSNSRSEMNVSTLELGDSALYLCASSLQPFTGQQPYEQYFGPGTRLTVT.